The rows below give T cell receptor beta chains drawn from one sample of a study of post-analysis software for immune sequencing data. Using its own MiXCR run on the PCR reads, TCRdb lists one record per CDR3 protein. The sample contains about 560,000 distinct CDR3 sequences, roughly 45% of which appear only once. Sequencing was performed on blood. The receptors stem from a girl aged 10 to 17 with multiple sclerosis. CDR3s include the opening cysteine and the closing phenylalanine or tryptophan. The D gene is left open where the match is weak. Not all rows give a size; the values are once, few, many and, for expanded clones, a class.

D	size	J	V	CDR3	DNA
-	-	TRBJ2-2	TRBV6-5	CASSSGWAGAQAGELFF	TGTGCCAGCAGTTCTGGATGGGCGGGGGCGCAAGCCGGGGAGCTGTTTTTT
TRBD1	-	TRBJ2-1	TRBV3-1	CASSQDVRQGAITSNEQFF	TGTGCCAGCAGCCAAGATGTACGACAGGGGGCGATTACGTCCAATGAGCAGTTCTTC
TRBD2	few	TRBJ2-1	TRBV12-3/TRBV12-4	CASSLTSRNEQFF	TGTGCCAGCAGTCTGACTAGCAGAAATGAGCAGTTCTTC
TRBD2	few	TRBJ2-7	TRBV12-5	CASGLVLAILGEQYF	TGTGCTAGTGGTTTGGTACTAGCGATATTGGGCGAGCAGTACTTC
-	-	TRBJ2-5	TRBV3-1	CASSQVRGGEAQYF	TGTGCCAGCAGCCAAGTGAGAGGGGGAGAGGCCCAGTACTTC
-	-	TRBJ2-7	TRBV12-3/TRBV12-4	CASSFGERAYEQYF	TGTGCCAGCAGTTTTGGGGAGCGCGCCTACGAGCAGTACTTC
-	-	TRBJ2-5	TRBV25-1	CASSDYSGEETQYF	TGTGCCAGCAGTGATTATTCGGGGGAAGAGACCCAGTACTTC
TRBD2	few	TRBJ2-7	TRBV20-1	CSARDPGLAGVKGYEQYF	TGCAGTGCTAGAGACCCGGGACTAGCGGGAGTAAAAGGGTACGAGCAGTACTTC
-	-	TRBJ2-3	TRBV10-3	CASAGRSTDTQYF	TGTGCCTCCGCGGGGAGGTCGACAGATACGCAGTATTTT
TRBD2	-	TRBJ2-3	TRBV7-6	CASSPRGGMKTDTQYF	TGTGCCAGCAGCCCTCGGGGAGGGATGAAGACAGATACGCAGTATTTT
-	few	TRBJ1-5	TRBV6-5	CASTLRPSGQPQHF	TGTGCCAGCACCCTTAGACCGTCCGGTCAGCCCCAGCATTTT
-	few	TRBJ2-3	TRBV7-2	CASRTGYDADTQYF	TGTGCCAGCAGGACGGGGTATGATGCAGATACGCAGTATTTT
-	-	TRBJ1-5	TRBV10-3	CAIRDPQGDQPQHF	TGTGCCATCAGGGACCCTCAAGGGGATCAGCCCCAGCATTTT
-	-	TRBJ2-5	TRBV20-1	CSARDPTAFFQETQYF	TGCAGTGCTAGAGATCCTACAGCCTTTTTCCAAGAGACCCAGTACTTC
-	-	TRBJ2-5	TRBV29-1	CSVDRHAQETQYF	TGCAGCGTCGATAGACACGCACAAGAGACCCAGTACTTC
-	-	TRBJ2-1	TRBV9	CASSVAPSSYSEQFF	TGTGCCAGCAGCGTAGCCCCCAGCTCCTACAGCGAGCAGTTCTTC
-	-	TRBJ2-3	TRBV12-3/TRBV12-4	CASSNAGSTDTQYF	TGTGCCAGCAGTAACGCAGGAAGCACAGATACGCAGTATTTT
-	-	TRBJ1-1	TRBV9	CASGAKLNTEAFF	TGTGCCTCGGGGGCGAAACTGAACACTGAAGCTTTCTTT
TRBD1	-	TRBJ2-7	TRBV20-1	CSATSGTGTYEQYF	TGCAGTGCTACTTCCGGGACAGGGACTTACGAGCAGTACTTC
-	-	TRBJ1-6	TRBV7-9	CASSLVLGNSPLHF	TGCGCCAGCAGCTTAGTGTTGGGAAATTCACCCCTCCACTTT
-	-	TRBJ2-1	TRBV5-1	CASHFGVEQFF	TGCGCCAGCCACTTTGGGGTTGAGCAGTTCTTC
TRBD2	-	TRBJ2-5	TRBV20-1	CSVGGGQETQYF	TGCAGTGTGGGGGGGGGCCAAGAGACCCAGTACTTC
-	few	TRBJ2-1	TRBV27	CASSPATGNEQFF	TGTGCCAGCAGTCCCGCTACAGGGAATGAGCAGTTCTTC
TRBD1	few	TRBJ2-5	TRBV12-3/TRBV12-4	CASMLGQASETQYF	TGTGCCAGCATGCTCGGACAGGCTTCGGAGACCCAGTACTTC
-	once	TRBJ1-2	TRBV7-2	CASSLQHGYTF	TGTGCCAGCAGCTTACAACATGGCTACACCTTC
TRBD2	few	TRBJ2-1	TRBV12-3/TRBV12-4	CASSFGSVAGLNEQFF	TGTGCCAGCAGTTTTGGGTCGGTAGCGGGTCTCAATGAGCAGTTCTTC
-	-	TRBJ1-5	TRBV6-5	CAGSYMGNQPQHF	TGTGCCGGCAGTTACATGGGGAATCAGCCCCAGCATTTT
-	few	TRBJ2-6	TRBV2	CASTNGVPGANVLTF	TGTGCCAGCACTAACGGGGTTCCTGGGGCCAACGTCCTGACTTTC
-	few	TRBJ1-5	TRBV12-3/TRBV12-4	CASSGGLSNQPQHF	TGTGCCAGCAGTGGCGGGCTCAGCAATCAGCCCCAGCATTTT
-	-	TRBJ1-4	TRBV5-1	CASSFERATGEKLFF	TGCGCCAGCAGCTTCGAGCGGGCAACAGGGGAAAAACTGTTTTTT